This T cell receptor (beta chain) was recorded in a study of T cells in localized non-small cell lung cancer. The study's findings and limits: Peak T cell clonality was found in uninvolved adjacent lung, exceeding tumor. A median of roughly 55 of the top 100 tumor clones appeared in adjacent lung, which was paired and uninvolved.

To note about this clone: Its antigen is still unknown.

Assay used: immunoSEQ multiplex PCR; TCRdb lists only in-frame clones, some missing. The sample contains 1,500 to 2,000 clones, less than 30% of which appear only once. This CDR3 is built from 14 residues. CDR1 and CDR2 (germline): MDHEN, SYDVKM. The V end was cut by 6 bases, the J end by 3 bases, with 15 bases between. This receptor was identified in a female donor older than 55 with stage I lung adenocarcinoma. This rearrangement joins TRBV28 to TRBJ2-7, with D possibly matching TRBD1 (6 bases). The sequencing used normal lung tissue next to the tumor, collected before any cancer treatment. The CDR3 reads CASREQGMGYEQYF. In DNA form, the CDR3 reads TGTGCCAGCAGGGAACAGGGTATGGGCTACGAGCAGTACTTC.